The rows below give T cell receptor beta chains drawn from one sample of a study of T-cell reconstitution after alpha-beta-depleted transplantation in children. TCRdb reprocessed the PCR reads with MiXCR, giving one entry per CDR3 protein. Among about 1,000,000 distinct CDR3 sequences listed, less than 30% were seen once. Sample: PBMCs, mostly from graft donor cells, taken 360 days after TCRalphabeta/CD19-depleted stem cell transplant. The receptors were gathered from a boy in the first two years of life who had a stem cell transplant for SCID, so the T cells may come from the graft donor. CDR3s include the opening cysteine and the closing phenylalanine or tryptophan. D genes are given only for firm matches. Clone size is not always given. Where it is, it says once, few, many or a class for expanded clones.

CDR3 protein: CASTRVGQGYNEQFF
CDR3 DNA: TGCGCCAGCACCCGAGTGGGACAGGGATACAATGAGCAGTTCTTC
J gene: TRBJ2-1
V gene: TRBV5-1
clone size: .
D gene: TRBD1

CDR3 protein: CSARESGAQQFF
CDR3 DNA: TGCAGTGCTAGAGAGTCAGGGGCACAGCAGTTCTTC
J gene: TRBJ2-1
V gene: TRBV20-1
clone size: few
D gene: .

CDR3 protein: CASSFKGANEKLFF
CDR3 DNA: TGTGCCAGCAGCTTCAAGGGGGCTAATGAAAAACTGTTTTTT
J gene: TRBJ1-4
V gene: TRBV5-6
clone size: few
D gene: .

CDR3 protein: CASSLIGGGTQETQYF
CDR3 DNA: TGTGCCAGCAGCTTGATAGGGGGGGGGACCCAAGAGACCCAGTACTTC
J gene: TRBJ2-5
V gene: TRBV7-2
clone size: .
D gene: .

CDR3 protein: CASSPWGKGAAYEQYF
CDR3 DNA: TGTGCCAGCAGTCCCTGGGGGAAGGGGGCGGCCTACGAGCAGTACTTC
J gene: TRBJ2-7
V gene: TRBV12-3/TRBV12-4
clone size: .
D gene: TRBD1

CDR3 protein: CASSQDRDRGNHEQFF
CDR3 DNA: TGTGCCAGCAGCCAAGATCGGGACAGGGGGAATCATGAGCAGTTCTTC
J gene: TRBJ2-1
V gene: TRBV4-2
clone size: .
D gene: TRBD1

CDR3 protein: CASSQDRAGADTQYF
CDR3 DNA: TGCGCCAGCAGCCAAGACCGCGCGGGTGCAGATACGCAGTATTTT
J gene: TRBJ2-3
V gene: TRBV4-1
clone size: few
D gene: .

CDR3 protein: CASSYSHRGRGETQYF
CDR3 DNA: TGTGCCAGCAGTTACTCGCACAGGGGGCGCGGAGAGACCCAGTACTTC
J gene: TRBJ2-5
V gene: TRBV6-5
clone size: .
D gene: TRBD1

CDR3 protein: CASSQRQGYYGYTF
CDR3 DNA: TGTGCCAGCAGCCAGAGACAGGGGTACTATGGCTACACCTTC
J gene: TRBJ1-2
V gene: TRBV5-6
clone size: .
D gene: TRBD1

CDR3 protein: CSARPNRGRSYNEQFF
CDR3 DNA: TGCAGTGCTAGACCTAACAGGGGAAGGTCCTACAATGAGCAGTTCTTC
J gene: TRBJ2-1
V gene: TRBV20-1
clone size: .
D gene: TRBD1

CDR3 protein: CASSLGPRRSSYNEQFF
CDR3 DNA: TGTGCCAGCAGTTTGGGTCCCAGACGTAGCTCCTACAATGAGCAGTTCTTC
J gene: TRBJ2-1
V gene: TRBV27
clone size: few
D gene: .

CDR3 protein: CATSDPGQRGTDTQYF
CDR3 DNA: TGTGCCACCAGTGATCCCGGACAGAGGGGCACAGATACGCAGTATTTT
J gene: TRBJ2-3
V gene: TRBV24-1
clone size: .
D gene: .